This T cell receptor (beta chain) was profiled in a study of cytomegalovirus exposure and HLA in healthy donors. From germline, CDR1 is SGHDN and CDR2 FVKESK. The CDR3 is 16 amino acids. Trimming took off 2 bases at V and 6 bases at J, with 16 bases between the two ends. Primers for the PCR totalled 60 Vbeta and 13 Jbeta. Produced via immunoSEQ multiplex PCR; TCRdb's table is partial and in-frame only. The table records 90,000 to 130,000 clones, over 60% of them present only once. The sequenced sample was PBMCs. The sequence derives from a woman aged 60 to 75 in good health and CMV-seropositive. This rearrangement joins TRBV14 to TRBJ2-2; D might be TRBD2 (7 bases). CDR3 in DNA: TGTGCCAGCAGCCAACGGTGGAGGGGGGGTTCCGGGGAGCTGTTTTTT. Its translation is CASSQRWRGGSGELFF. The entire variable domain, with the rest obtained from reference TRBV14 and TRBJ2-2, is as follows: EAGVTQFPSHSVIEKGQTVTLRCDPISGHDNLYWYRRVMGKEIKFLLHFVKESKQDESGMPNNRFLAERTGGTYSTLKVQPAELEDSGVYFCASSQRWRGGSGELFFGEGSRLTVL.